Below, 21 T cell receptor beta chains from the same sample are listed, as sequenced in a study of OX40 agonist ivuxolimab in advanced cancers. Produced via immunoSEQ multiplex PCR; TCRdb's table is partial and in-frame only. The table lists about 77,000 clones, approximately 95% of them singletons, with about 0.32% in the top ten. The specimen was CD4+ or CD8+ T cells sorted from blood, collected in a trial of the OX40 agonist ivuxolimab. The receptors were gathered from an adult with an advanced solid tumor such as melanoma, head and neck, liver or kidney cancer.

The genes are TRBV5-1 and TRBJ2-7; D may be TRBD1 or TRBD2 (5 bases each). Germline loops: CDR1 SGHRS, CDR2 YFSETQ. V lost 2 bases, J lost 7 bases, and 10 bases lay in between. The CDR3 covers 12 residues. CDR3 nucleotide sequence: TGCGCCAGCAGCTTCTCAGGGAGTGAGCAGTACTTC. The encoded protein is CASSFSGSEQYF.

This clone showed up just once. CDR3 sequence: CASSNQGRETSYNEQFF. In DNA form, the CDR3 reads TGTGCCAGCAGCAACCAGGGACGGGAAACTTCCTACAATGAGCAGTTCTTC. V usage is TRBV21-1 and J usage is TRBJ2-1. TRBV21-1 is termed a pseudogene. The CDR3 length is 17 residues.

The chain couples TRBV18 to TRBJ2-3, with TRBD1 identical over 10 bases. With 5 bases clipped from V and 4 bases from J, the junction kept 6 bases outside the gene matches. Germline CDR1 and CDR2: KGHSH and LQKENI. The CDR3 is 15 amino acids. CDR3 DNA sequence: TGTGCCAGCTCATCCCCGGGACAGGGGCCAGATACGCAGTATTTT. This encodes CASSSPGQGPDTQYF.

This clone was counted once. The genes are TRBV28 and TRBJ1-3; 7 nucleotides agree with TRBD1. CDR1 MDHEN and CDR2 SYDVKM come from the germline V gene. Trimming at V came to 8 bases and at J to 0 bases, leaving 4 bases not matched to a gene. The CDR3 length is 14 residues. The CDR3 DNA reads as TGTGCCAGCGTTACAGGGGACTCTGGAAACACCATATATTTT. Encoded protein: CASVTGDSGNTIYF.

This clone was observed once. The rearrangement links TRBV25-1 to TRBJ2-2; D unresolved. The V end was cut by 1 base, the J end by 0 bases, with 9 bases between. There are 16 residues in the CDR3. Germline CDR1 reads MGHDK; CDR2 reads SYGVNS. The CDR3 loop is CASSESLFANTGELFF. The CDR3, as DNA: TGTGCCAGCAGTGAATCGTTGTTCGCGAACACCGGGGAGCTGTTTTTT.

CDR3 amino acids: CASSIGKGNTGELFF. CDR3 nucleotide sequence: TGTGCCAGTAGTATAGGAAAGGGGAACACCGGGGAGCTGTTTTTT. V is TRBV19 and J is TRBJ2-2; D is undetermined. V was trimmed by 1 base and J by 1 base, leaving 7 bases between them. Looked up from germline, CDR1 is LNHDA and CDR2 is SQIVND (reference sequence). The CDR3 covers 15 residues. Looking up the rest from reference TRBV19 and TRBJ2-2 gives the full variable domain: DGGITQSPKYLFRKEGQNVTLSCEQNLNHDAMYWYRQDPGQGLRLIYYSQIVNDFQKGDIAEGYSVSREKKESFPLTVTSAQKNPTAFYLCASSIGKGNTGELFFGEGSRLTVL.

This clone was picked up one time. The V gene is TRBV5-6, the J gene TRBJ2-5; no reliable D call. CDR1 and CDR2 (germline): SGHDT, YYEEEE. Trimming took 2 bases from V and 5 from J, leaving 4 bases between them. This CDR3 contains 11 residues. The CDR3 spells CASSFGETQYF. The CDR3 DNA follows: TGTGCCAGCAGCTTCGGGGAGACCCAGTACTTC.

The chain combines TRBV21-1 with TRBJ2-5. TRBV21-1 is assigned pseudogene status. The CDR3 contains 18 residues. CDR3 sequence (DNA): TGTGCCAGCAGCAAAAGGCGACCGGACTCTCGAGGGGAAGAGACCCAGTACTTC. Translated, it gives CASSKRRPDSRGEETQYF.

V gene TRBV7-2 combines with J gene TRBJ1-5; possible D gene TRBD1, 5 bases. This CDR3 comprises 16 residues. Germline assignment: CDR1 SGHTA and CDR2 FQGNSA. V lost 0 bases and J lost 5, with 14 bases in between. This CDR3 is CASSLARGVVDQPQHF. CDR3 in DNA: TGTGCCAGCAGCTTAGCGCGAGGGGTGGTCGATCAGCCCCAGCATTTT.

The gene calls are TRBV28 and TRBJ1-4, with D perhaps TRBD1 (5 bases). The CDR3 has 14 residues. The V end was cut by 6 bases, the J end by 7 bases, with 15 bases between. In germline, CDR1 is MDHEN, CDR2 SYDVKM. The CDR3 loop reads CASRGGVVGEKLFF. CDR3 nucleotides: TGTGCCAGCAGGGGAGGGGTCGTAGGTGAAAAACTGTTTTTT. The full variable domain, its missing parts supplied by reference TRBV28 and TRBJ1-4, is DVKVTQSSRYLVKRTGEKVFLECVQDMDHENMFWYRQDPGLGLRLIYFSYDVKMKEKGDIPEGYSVSREKKERFSLILESASTNQTSMYLCASRGGVVGEKLFFGSGTQLSVL.

The chain joins TRBV5-1 to TRBJ2-5; 9 positions match TRBD2. The CDR3 length is 17 residues. The germline gives CDR1 SGHRS, CDR2 YFSETQ. J gave up 5 bases and V 0 bases, and 11 bases lay outside the gene matches. CDR3 amino acids: CASSLGVSGGLGETQYF. The CDR3 DNA is TGCGCCAGCAGCTTGGGGGTTAGCGGGGGCCTTGGGGAGACCCAGTACTTC.

V is TRBV28 and J is TRBJ2-7; maybe TRBD2 (5 bases). CDR1 is MDHEN, CDR2 SYDVKM, per germline. This CDR3 has 11 residues. Between the trimmed V and J ends, which lost 6 bases and 4 bases, there was a span of 7 bases. The CDR3 reads CASSRGYEQYF. In DNA, the CDR3 is TGTGCCAGCAGCAGAGGGTACGAGCAGTACTTC.

This clone was seen once. The DNA for the CDR3 is TGCAGCGTTGAAGGGTTAAGGGGGCAAGAGACCCAGTACTTC. Protein: CSVEGLRGQETQYF. The chain employs TRBV29-1 and TRBJ2-5, with D perhaps matching TRBD1 (6 bases). Germline V gene data show CDR1 as SQVTM and CDR2 as ANQGSEA. This CDR3 contains 14 residues. Trimming removed 1 base from V and 2 bases from J, with 11 bases in between.

The J gene is TRBJ2-3, the V gene TRBV4-3, with D possibly matching TRBD1 (5 bases). Trimming left V 9 bases short and J 1 base short, with 14 bases between. Germline assignment: CDR1 LGHNA and CDR2 YSLEER. This CDR3 comprises 14 residues. The CDR3 DNA reads as TGCGCCAGTTCGCAGGGCCACGGCACAGATACGCAGTATTTT. Its protein product is CASSQGHGTDTQYF.

The rearrangement joins TRBV7-2 to TRBJ1-6; D is unclear. Germline lookup yields CDR1 SGHTA and CDR2 FQGNSA. There are 15 residues in the CDR3. V shed 4 bases and J shed 10 bases, with 17 bases lying between them. CDR3 protein: CASSSPAGLKSPLHF. The CDR3 region has the DNA TGTGCCAGCAGCTCCCCGGCGGGGTTGAAATCACCCCTCCACTTT.

This chain uses TRBV9 with TRBJ2-3, with TRBD2 identical over 10 bases. The germline V gene has CDR1 SGDLS and CDR2 YYNGEE. This CDR3 is 15 amino acids long. The V segment lost 4 bases and the J segment 2 bases; nucleotides outside the gene matches: 4. CDR3 DNA: TGTGCCAGCAGCTTCCTAGCGGGGGACACAGATACGCAGTATTTT. Residues: CASSFLAGDTDTQYF.

J is TRBJ2-7 and V is TRBV5-6; D is possibly TRBD1 (6 bases). The length of the CDR3 is 14 residues. CDR1 and CDR2 (germline): SGHDT, YYEEEE. Between the trimmed V and J ends, which lost 5 bases and 2 bases, there was a span of 14 bases. The CDR3: CASSRGSDTYEQYF. The CDR3 bases are TGTGCCAGCAGTAGGGGGTCTGATACCTACGAGCAGTACTTC.

This clone was seen a few times. The chain has TRBV2 and TRBJ2-7; 8 bases match TRBD1. Germline lookup yields CDR1 SNHLY and CDR2 FYNNEI. The CDR3 is 12 residues long. V shed 6 bases and J 7 bases; nucleotides not matched to a gene: 5. CDR3 DNA sequence: TGTGCCAGCAGGAGGACAGGGCGGGAGCAGTACTTC. Its translation: CASRRTGREQYF.

The chain combines TRBV14 with TRBJ2-7; D gene unclear. Germline V lookup: CDR1 SGHDN, CDR2 FVKESK. This CDR3 is built from 13 residues. V lost 3 bases and J lost 6, with 12 bases in between. The chain's CDR3 is CASSHAWGLEQYF. The CDR3 DNA sequence: TGTGCCAGCAGCCACGCGTGGGGTCTCGAGCAGTACTTC.

Worth noting for this clone: Other DNA sequences in this sample translate to the same CDR3. The chain couples TRBV15 to TRBJ2-3; the D is unclear. Germline values: CDR1 LNHNV, CDR2 YYDKDF (reference sequence). V was clipped by 1 base and J by 0 bases, with 2 bases between them. The CDR3 has 13 residues. As DNA, the CDR3 is TGTGCCACCAGCAGAGGGAGCACAGATACGCAGTATTTT. Its protein is CATSRGSTDTQYF.

This chain connects TRBV27 to TRBJ2-3; 13 nucleotides line up with TRBD2. Losses at the gene ends were 6 bases for V and 8 bases for J; bases not matched to a gene: 8. CDR3 size: 15 residues. Germline V lookup: CDR1 MNHEY, CDR2 SMNVEV (reference sequence). CDR3 in amino acids: CASRLTSGGPRTQYF. The CDR3 DNA sequence: TGTGCCAGCAGATTGACTAGCGGGGGGCCTCGTACGCAGTATTTT.